The 27 T cell receptor beta chains below come from one sample, sequenced in a study of beta chain features in type 1 diabetes. The entirety of the isolated RNA underwent reverse transcription, so expressed TCRB transcripts were sequenced. Some clones are missing from TCRdb's copy, which holds only in-frame ones; the method was immunoSEQ multiplex PCR. The data contain 90,000 to 110,000 clones, under 40% of them singletons. Sample: stem cell memory CD4+ T cells from blood. These receptors were obtained from a woman between 18 and 30 years old in good health.

V usage is TRBV7-2 and J usage is TRBJ1-5, with TRBD1 matching over 7 bases. There are 14 residues in the CDR3. After removal of 5 bases from V and 2 bases from J, the junction contained 3 bases not matched to a gene. Germline CDR1 reads SGHTA; CDR2 reads FQGNSA. In DNA form, the CDR3 reads TGTGCCAGCAGCCGCGGACAGGGCAATCAGCCCCAGCATTTT. It encodes CASSRGQGNQPQHF.

This clone was seen a few times. J is TRBJ2-7 and V is TRBV27; 9 bases agree with TRBD1. V trimming: 7 bases; J trimming: 4 bases; junction bases outside the gene matches: 8. Germline values: CDR1 MNHEY, CDR2 SMNVEV (reference sequence). The CDR3 has 14 residues. The CDR3 spells CASTPTGGGYEQYF. CDR3 DNA: TGTGCCAGCACCCCGACAGGGGGTGGGTACGAGCAGTACTTC.

The rearrangement links TRBV6-5 to TRBJ1-4; TRBD1 might be the D (5 bases). CDR3 length equals 14 residues. The ends were cut back, 6 bases at V and 8 bases at J, with 16 bases in the middle. Germline values: CDR1 MNHEY, CDR2 SVGAGI. DNA of the CDR3: TGTGCCAGCAGCCCCCAGGGAGGAGACGAAAAACTGTTTTTT. Translating it yields CASSPQGGDEKLFF.

This chain links TRBV29-1 with TRBJ2-1; 11 nucleotides agree with TRBD2. The V segment lost 4 bases and the J segment 8 bases; nucleotides outside the gene matches: 10. The CDR3 is made up of 15 amino acids. In germline, CDR1 is SQVTM, CDR2 ANQGSEA. The CDR3 is CSVGPLAGGTHEQFF. Written as DNA, the CDR3 is TGCAGCGTTGGCCCTTTAGCGGGAGGGACCCATGAGCAGTTCTTC.

The rearrangement links TRBV5-4 to TRBJ2-3; D perhaps matches TRBD1 (5 bases). Trimming took off 1 base at V and 4 bases at J, with 10 bases between the two ends. Germline lookup yields CDR1 SGHNT and CDR2 YYREEE (reference sequence). The length of the CDR3 is 14 residues. The CDR3 nucleotides are TGTGCCAGCAGCTTGCAGGGTTCGCCAGATACGCAGTATTTT. This gives the protein CASSLQGSPDTQYF.

The genes are TRBV18 and TRBJ2-4; 12 bases match TRBD2. The germline V gene encodes CDR1 KGHSH and CDR2 LQKENI. Trimming removed 0 bases from V and 1 base from J; junction bases left unmatched: 4. The CDR3 runs 18 residues. CDR3 protein: CASSPPLAGGRAKNIQYF. The CDR3 region has the DNA TGTGCCAGCTCACCACCACTAGCGGGAGGTCGGGCCAAAAACATTCAGTACTTC.

There are a few counts of this clone. The chain links TRBV18 to TRBJ2-3, with a weak D call TRBD2 (5 bases). V lost 8 bases, J lost 6 bases, and 27 bases lay in between. The CDR3 has 17 amino acids. Germline V lookup: CDR1 KGHSH, CDR2 LQKENI. The CDR3 DNA sequence: TGTGCCAGCGCCAGTATGGCTAGCTCGTCGGTGGCTGATACGCAGTATTTT. This gives the protein CASASMASSSVADTQYF.

The table lists this clone with many counts. The gene calls are TRBV30 and TRBJ1-1; D unclear. The CDR3 has 12 amino acids. V gave up 3 bases and J gave up 4 bases, with 9 bases separating them. Germline V gene sequence: CDR1 GTSNPN, CDR2 SVGIG (reference sequence). CDR3 DNA sequence: TGTGCCTGGAGCCCTGGCCGCACTGAAGCTTTCTTT. It encodes CAWSPGRTEAFF.

This chain uses TRBV7-9 with TRBJ2-4; 8 bases line up with TRBD1. Losses at the gene ends were 5 bases for V and 0 bases for J; bases not matched to a gene: 12. The germline gives CDR1 SEHNR, CDR2 FQNEAQ (reference sequence). CDR3 size: 18 residues. The CDR3 nucleotides read TGTGCCAGCAGCCGAGACAGGGGCCTAACTCTAGCCAAAAACATTCAGTACTTC. Protein sequence: CASSRDRGLTLAKNIQYF.

V gene TRBV12-5 combines with J gene TRBJ2-5, with D unclear. The CDR3 has 17 residues. Germline V lookup: CDR1 LGHNT, CDR2 FRNRAP. Trimming removed 7 bases from V and 5 bases from J, with 26 bases in between. DNA of the CDR3: TGTGCTAGTGCCACGATGTCCGGGTCTGGGTTTAGGGAGACCCAGTACTTC. Translating it yields CASATMSGSGFRETQYF.

V is TRBV30 and J is TRBJ2-2, with D possibly matching TRBD1 (6 bases). V dropped 4 bases and J dropped 6 bases, with 12 bases sitting between them. The CDR3 totals 13 residues. Germline V CDR1 and CDR2: GTSNPN, SVGIG (reference sequence). The CDR3 protein is CAWNSGVAGELFF. The CDR3 DNA sequence: TGTGCCTGGAATTCAGGGGTAGCCGGGGAGCTGTTTTTT.

This rearrangement joins TRBV18 to TRBJ2-1, with TRBD2 identical over 14 bases. The germline CDR1 and CDR2 sequences are KGHSH and LQKENI. CDR3 length: 19 residues. V dropped 6 bases and J dropped 0; count of bases not matched to a gene: 10. CDR3 DNA: TGTGCCAGCTCCCGGGGACTAGCGGGAGACCGTCGCTCCTACAATGAGCAGTTCTTC. This gives the protein CASSRGLAGDRRSYNEQFF. The full variable domain, completed using reference TRBV18 and TRBJ2-1, is NAGVMQNPRHLVRRRGQEARLRCSPMKGHSHVYWYRQLPEEGLKFMVYLQKENIIDESGMPKERFSAEFPKEGPSILRIQQVVRGDSAAYFCASSRGLAGDRRSYNEQFFGPGTRLTVL.

V usage is TRBV7-9 and J usage is TRBJ2-3; TRBD2 matches at 16 bases. The V gene end was trimmed by 5 bases and the J gene end by 10 bases; junction bases not matched to a gene: 9. Germline CDR1 reads SEHNR; CDR2 reads FQNEAQ (reference sequence). This CDR3 is 16 amino acids long. CDR3 region: CASSPGTSGRARPQYF. The CDR3 nucleotides read TGTGCCAGCAGCCCTGGGACTAGCGGGAGGGCGAGGCCGCAGTATTTT.

The chain couples TRBV11-1 to TRBJ2-1; 7 bases map to TRBD2. This CDR3 has 15 amino acids. J was trimmed by 7 bases and V by 0 bases; bases with no gene match: 6. The germline gives CDR1 SGHAT, CDR2 FQDESV (reference sequence). The CDR3 DNA sequence: TGTGCCAGCAGCTTAGCGGGGGGAGCGGGGAATGAGCAGTTCTTC. Protein sequence: CASSLAGGAGNEQFF. The full variable domain, rest sourced from reference TRBV11-1 and TRBJ2-1, is EAEVAQSPRYKITEKSQAVAFWCDPISGHATLYWYRQILGQGPELLVQFQDESVVDDSQLPKDRFSAERLKGVDSTLKIQPAELGDSAMYLCASSLAGGAGNEQFFGPGTRLTVL.

The chain is built from TRBV11-2 and TRBJ2-4; tentatively, D is TRBD1 (6 bases). Germline V gives CDR1 SGHAT, CDR2 FQNNGV. The CDR3 extends over 14 amino acids. Trimming cost V 4 bases and J 3 bases, with 10 bases left between them. In nucleotides, the CDR3 is TGTGCCAGCAGCTCCGGACAGAACAAAAACATTCAGTACTTC. It yields the protein CASSSGQNKNIQYF.

The chain employs TRBV30 and TRBJ1-4; a weak D match, TRBD1 (6 bases). The germline V gene encodes CDR1 GTSNPN and CDR2 SVGIG (reference sequence). The CDR3 runs 16 residues. Between the trimmed V and J ends, which lost 0 bases and 8 bases, there was a span of 19 bases. In DNA, the CDR3 is TGTGCCTGGAGTGTACACTGGGCGGGGGGCACGGAAAAACTGTTTTTT. Amino acid sequence: CAWSVHWAGGTEKLFF.

The rearrangement joins TRBV2 to TRBJ2-4, with D tentatively TRBD1 (5 bases). Per germline, CDR1 SNHLY and CDR2 FYNNEI. Deletions cut 8 bases from V and 0 bases from J, with 14 bases between. This CDR3 spans 15 amino acids. The CDR3 region is CASSSQGPAKNIQYF. CDR3 sequence (DNA): TGTGCCAGCTCCTCTCAGGGTCCAGCCAAAAACATTCAGTACTTC.

This clone is a singleton in its sample. The chain links TRBV6-6 to TRBJ2-5; D possibly corresponds to TRBD2 (6 bases). Germline CDR1 MNHNY, CDR2 SVGAGI (reference sequence). CDR3 length equals 13 residues. Deletions cut 3 bases from V and 3 bases from J, with 8 bases between. CDR3: CASSYSGKETQYF. In nucleotides, the CDR3 is TGTGCCAGCAGTTATAGCGGAAAAGAGACCCAGTACTTC.

The chain employs TRBV10-3 and TRBJ2-7; TRBD2 agrees at 12 bases. J gave up 5 bases and V 4 bases, and 3 bases lay outside the gene matches. The germline gives CDR1 ENHRY, CDR2 SYGVKD. The CDR3 is made up of 14 amino acids. The CDR3 DNA sequence: TGTGCCATCAGTGCAAGACTAGCGGGAGACGAGCAGTACTTC. Residues: CAISARLAGDEQYF.

This sequence joins TRBV7-2 and TRBJ2-7; 8 nucleotides line up with TRBD2. The CDR3 covers 17 residues. Trimming removed 5 bases from V and 7 bases from J; junction bases left unmatched: 19. CDR1 is SGHTA, CDR2 FQGNSA, per germline. Here the CDR3 reads CASSQGRDNRLAWEQYF. The CDR3 bases are TGTGCCAGCAGCCAAGGTCGGGACAACCGACTAGCGTGGGAGCAGTACTTC.

The chain combines TRBV5-1 with TRBJ2-1; 10 bases are a match to TRBD1. Losses at the gene ends were 3 bases for V and 9 bases for J; bases not matched to a gene: 9. Germline lookup yields CDR1 SGHRS and CDR2 YFSETQ. The CDR3 contains 15 residues. The CDR3 DNA reads as TGCGCCAGCAGCTCGGGGGGACAGGGGCTTGCTGAGCAGTTCTTC. This sequence encodes CASSSGGQGLAEQFF.

The V call is TRBV7-2, the J call TRBJ2-5; 10 nucleotides align to TRBD1. This CDR3 comprises 15 residues. Trimming took 2 bases from V and 6 from J; bases not matched to a gene: 6. Germline V lookup: CDR1 SGHTA, CDR2 FQGNSA. The CDR3 DNA follows: TGTGCCAGCAGCTTAAGGGACAGGGGAATCCAGACCCAGTACTTC. Its protein is CASSLRDRGIQTQYF.

The genes are TRBV7-2 and TRBJ2-1, with D tentatively TRBD2 (5 bases). V was shortened by 5 bases and J by 11 bases, with 16 bases between the two germline ends. Germline-derived CDR1 and CDR2 are SGHTA and FQGNSA. The CDR3 totals 13 residues. CDR3 DNA: TGTGCCAGCAGCGAACGAACTAGAGTGAAGCAGTTCTTC. Residues: CASSERTRVKQFF.

In DNA, the CDR3 is TGTGCCAGCAGTGAATCGGGGGCAGGGGGCCCCCACGAGCAGTACTTC. Translated, it gives CASSESGAGGPHEQYF. V gene TRBV25-1 combines with J gene TRBJ2-7; 8 bases match TRBD1. The CDR3 is 16 residues long. The V and J ends lost 1 base and 5 bases, in that order; junction bases with no gene match: 10. CDR1 and CDR2 (germline): MGHDK, SYGVNS.

This clone was seen a handful of times. The V and J genes are TRBV7-3 and TRBJ2-1; 8 bases align to TRBD2. The CDR3 length is 18 residues. V gave up 2 bases and J gave up 5 bases; unmatched junction bases: 14. CDR1 is SGHTA and CDR2 is FQGTGA in the germline V gene. Here the CDR3 DNA reads TGTGCCAGCAGCTTATCCGTCCGGGGGGGTCGGAAGCACAATGAGCAGTTCTTC. Amino acid sequence: CASSLSVRGGRKHNEQFF. The full variable domain, completed using reference TRBV7-3 and TRBJ2-1, is GAGVSQTPSNKVTEKGKYVELRCDPISGHTALYWYRQSLGQGPEFLIYFQGTGAADDSGLPNDRFFAVRPEGSVSTLKIQRTERGDSAVYLCASSLSVRGGRKHNEQFFGPGTRLTVL.

This clone was seen only a few times. The rearrangement joins TRBV7-8 to TRBJ2-3; possibly TRBD2 for D (6 bases). Trimming pared 3 bases from V and 1 base from J, leaving 11 bases between. CDR1 is SGHVS, CDR2 FQNEAQ, per germline. The CDR3 covers 15 residues. The CDR3 protein is CASSFGGSGTDTQYF. For the CDR3, the DNA is TGTGCCAGCAGCTTTGGGGGGTCCGGCACAGATACGCAGTATTTT.

The sample holds a few counts of this clone. The genes are TRBV29-1 and TRBJ2-5; a possible D gene is TRBD1 (7 bases). The CDR3 loop spans 13 amino acids. V dropped 8 bases and J dropped 2 bases, with 15 bases sitting between them. CDR1 and CDR2 from the germline V gene are SQVTM and ANQGSEA. CDR3: CSFRGVYQETQYF. The DNA of the CDR3 is TGCAGCTTCAGGGGGGTCTATCAAGAGACCCAGTACTTC.